This T cell receptor (beta chain) emerged from a study of CD8 T cells in ankylosing spondylitis. Findings of the study overall: Those disease-linked clones were CD8+; they were also relatively rare in peripheral blood. Reportedly, significant enrichment of disease-linked clones occurred in matched ankylosing spondylitis synovial fluid. Apparently characteristic of ankylosing spondylitis blood was a TCR beta motif (under ten highly homologous variants).

This clonotype turned up a few times. Its antigen is undetermined. The TCR beta libraries were generated through quantitative 5'-RACE incorporating molecular barcodes. TCRdb recomputed calls from the 5' RACE reads with MiXCR, one row per CDR3 protein. There are 250,000 to 350,000 distinct CDR3 sequences in the sample; 20% occur only once, and 7.8% lies in the top ten. The V gene lost 0 bases and the J gene lost 3 bases, with 12 bases spanning the gap. The CDR3 consists of 15 residues. Germline assignment: CDR1 SGHRS and CDR2 YFSETQ. This sequence was found in a male donor with ankylosing spondylitis or in good health (not recorded which). Sequencing was done on a sample of blood, either unsorted or a sorted T cell fraction (not recorded which). The V gene is TRBV5-1, the J gene TRBJ1-1; TRBD1 is a possible D gene (5 bases). The CDR3 region is CASSLGTSEYTEAFF. The CDR3 coding sequence is TGCGCCAGCAGCTTGGGGACATCCGAATACACTGAAGCTTTCTTT.